The 10 T cell receptor beta chains reported below all come from one sample, sequenced in a study of human versus mouse CDR3 diversity and MHC coevolution. TCRdb's copy holds only in-frame clones and misses some; the assay was immunoSEQ multiplex PCR. The sample lists tens of thousands of clones; around 94% were seen once. The material sequenced was naive CD4+ T cells from blood. Subset described: CD45RO-negative CD62L-positive naive CD4 T cells. These receptors were obtained from a person in their sixties in good health.

This clone was recorded a few times. The V gene is TRBV5-4, the J gene TRBJ2-5, with TRBD2 matching 8 bases. Germline V CDR1 and CDR2: SGHNT, YYREEE (reference sequence). The CDR3 length is 13 residues. Trimming at V came to 0 bases and at J to 5 bases, leaving 0 bases not matched to a gene. CDR3 protein: CASSLGLAETQYF. DNA for the CDR3: TGTGCCAGCAGCTTGGGACTAGCGGAGACCCAGTACTTC.

This chain joins TRBV30 and TRBJ1-3; D gene uncertain. The CDR3 runs 14 residues. The germline V gene encodes CDR1 GTSNPN and CDR2 SVGIG (reference sequence). The ends were cut back, 2 bases at V and 0 bases at J, with 8 bases in the middle. The CDR3 DNA reads as TGTGCCTGGAGTCTGGGGAGCTCTGGAAACACCATATATTTT. Its translation: CAWSLGSSGNTIYF.

The chain employs TRBV2 and TRBJ2-2, with D possibly TRBD2 on 5 matching bases. Trimming left V 5 bases short and J 4 bases short, with 8 bases between. Per the germline V gene, CDR1 is SNHLY and CDR2 is FYNNEI. This CDR3 is 13 amino acids long. The CDR3: CASSSSTTGELFF. As DNA, the CDR3 is TGTGCCAGCAGTTCTAGCACCACCGGGGAGCTGTTTTTT.

In this sample, this clone turned up once. This sequence joins TRBV6-1 and TRBJ2-3; possible D gene TRBD1, 5 bases. V was trimmed by 6 bases and J by 1 base, leaving 8 bases between them. Germline assignment: CDR1 MNHNS and CDR2 SASEGT. CDR3 length: 13 amino acids. The CDR3 DNA reads as TGTGCCAGCAGCACAGGCCGCACAGATACGCAGTATTTT. Protein product: CASSTGRTDTQYF.

The rearrangement joins TRBV18 to TRBJ2-5, with D possibly TRBD1 on 6 matching bases. V dropped 2 bases and J dropped 4 bases, with 14 bases sitting between them. This CDR3 has 15 amino acids. Germline CDR1 reads KGHSH; CDR2 reads LQKENI. CDR3 sequence: CASSPGQGRGETQYF. CDR3 DNA: TGTGCCAGCTCACCAGGCCAGGGGCGAGGAGAGACCCAGTACTTC.

J is TRBJ2-5 and V is TRBV10-2; D may be TRBD1 (5 bases). Germline assignment: CDR1 WSHSY and CDR2 SAAADI. V lost 10 bases, J lost 2 bases, and 11 bases lay in between. This CDR3 is built from 12 residues. CDR3 sequence (DNA): TGCGCCACCTCGACAGCTCAAGAGACCCAGTACTTC. It codes for CATSTAQETQYF.

This chain uses TRBV11-2 with TRBJ2-1; tentatively, D is TRBD2 (6 bases). With 1 base removed from V and 3 bases from J, the gap between germline ends came to 10 bases. Germline-derived CDR1 and CDR2 are SGHAT and FQNNGV. The CDR3 covers 15 residues. CDR3 in amino acids: CASSLAGDGYNEQFF. The CDR3 DNA sequence: TGTGCCAGCAGCTTAGCGGGGGACGGCTACAATGAGCAGTTCTTC.

The rearrangement uses TRBV6-5 and TRBJ1-1; TRBD1 matches 10 bases. The CDR3 totals 14 residues. Germline V lookup: CDR1 MNHEY, CDR2 SVGAGI. After removal of 6 bases from V and 6 bases from J, the junction contained 7 bases not matched to a gene. CDR3 sequence reads: CASRGTGARAEAFF. The DNA of the CDR3 is TGTGCCAGCAGGGGGACAGGGGCGCGGGCTGAAGCTTTCTTT.

The V gene is TRBV7-6, the J gene TRBJ2-1; 9 positions agree with TRBD2. This CDR3 contains 16 residues. The germline CDR1 and CDR2 sequences are SGHVS and FNYEAQ. The trim removed 5 bases at V and 0 bases at J, leaving 5 bases unmatched. The CDR3 reads CASSPLAGSSYNEQFF. CDR3 coding DNA: TGTGCCAGCAGCCCGCTAGCGGGAAGCTCCTACAATGAGCAGTTCTTC.

The chain links TRBV25-1 to TRBJ1-1, with TRBD1 as a possible D gene (5 bases). V shed 2 bases and J shed 10 bases, with 17 bases lying between them. CDR3 size: 14 residues. Germline lookup yields CDR1 MGHDK and CDR2 SYGVNS. CDR3 loop: CASSEGGLGELAFF. DNA of the CDR3: TGTGCCAGCAGTGAAGGAGGGTTGGGGGAATTAGCTTTCTTT.